These 19 T cell receptor beta chains were sequenced from one sample in a study of T cell repertoires in ileal Crohn's disease. Generated by immunoSEQ multiplex PCR, the TCRdb table keeps only in-frame clones and is missing some. The sample records over 3,000 clones, more than 80% being singletons. Time point specified: neoterminal ileum biopsy at postoperative endoscopy, about 6 months after surgery. The sequenced sample consisted of ileal tissue. These receptors came from an adult with Crohn's disease.

The chain recombines TRBV21-1 with TRBJ1-1. TRBV21-1 is tagged as a pseudogene. The CDR3 sequence is 17 residues long. CDR3 sequence (DNA): TGTGCCAGCCCCCGGCTTTTTTGCGCCCTTGAGAACACTGAAGCTTTCTTT. This gives the protein CASPRLFCALENTEAFF.

The gene calls are TRBV5-1 and TRBJ1-4; perhaps TRBD1 as D (6 bases). With 1 base removed from V and 6 bases from J, the gap between germline ends came to 13 bases. In germline, CDR1 is SGHRS, CDR2 YFSETQ. This CDR3 has 15 amino acids. The CDR3 DNA reads TGCGCCAGCAGCTTGCAGGACCGACAGGATGAAAAACTGTTTTTT. Encoded protein: CASSLQDRQDEKLFF. The full variable domain, in which reference TRBV5-1 and TRBJ1-4 provide the parts outside the CDR3, is KAGVTQTPRYLIKTRGQQVTLSCSPISGHRSVSWYQQTPGQGLQFLFEYFSETQRNKGNFPGRFSGRQFSNSRSEMNVSTLELGDSALYLCASSLQDRQDEKLFFGSGTQLSVL.

V is TRBV5-1 and J is TRBJ2-5; D perhaps matches TRBD1 (6 bases). The CDR3 extends over 15 amino acids. Trimming left V 2 bases short and J 3 bases short, with 14 bases between. Germline V gene data show CDR1 as SGHRS and CDR2 as YFSETQ. CDR3 protein: CASSLYPGQKETQYF. CDR3 DNA sequence: TGCGCCAGCAGCTTATATCCCGGACAGAAAGAGACCCAGTACTTC.

The chain combines TRBV4-1 with TRBJ2-5; 15 positions match TRBD2. The CDR3 is 18 amino acids. V dropped 1 base and J dropped 4; count of bases not matched to a gene: 7. Germline V gene data show CDR1 as MGHRA and CDR2 as YSYEKL. The CDR3 region is CASSQGRGTSGGRETQYF. The DNA for the CDR3 is TGCGCCAGCAGCCAAGGCCGTGGGACTAGCGGGGGGCGAGAGACCCAGTACTTC.

V and J are TRBV28 and TRBJ2-1; D may be TRBD2 (5 bases). V was clipped by 6 bases and J by 0 bases, with 6 bases between them. The CDR3 is made up of 13 amino acids. Germline CDR1 reads MDHEN; CDR2 reads SYDVKM. The CDR3 coding sequence is TGTGCCAGCAGAGAGGGCTCCTACAATGAGCAGTTCTTC. This gives the protein CASREGSYNEQFF.

V is TRBV6-1 and J is TRBJ2-5, with D perhaps matching TRBD2 (7 bases). CDR3 length equals 17 residues. Trimming shortened V by 4 bases and J by 5 bases, and 23 bases separated the two germline ends. Germline V gene data show CDR1 as MNHNS and CDR2 as SASEGT. Here the CDR3 DNA reads TGTGCCAGCAGTGTCGGGGGGCTAAGACAGGTACGGGAGACCCAGTACTTC. Translated, it gives CASSVGGLRQVRETQYF.

This chain joins TRBV6-1 and TRBJ2-5, with 7 bases lining up with TRBD1. Germline V gene lookup returns CDR1 MNHNS and CDR2 SASEGT. The J segment lost 2 bases and the V segment lost 7 bases, leaving 7 bases of the junction unmatched. The length of the CDR3 is 14 residues. DNA for the CDR3: TGTGCCAGCAAACACAGGGGTCGTCAAGAGACCCAGTACTTC. Translation gives CASKHRGRQETQYF.

The chain carries TRBV18 and TRBJ2-7, with 7 bases fitting TRBD2. CDR1 is KGHSH, CDR2 LQKENI, per germline. The CDR3 length is 15 residues. The V and J ends lost 3 bases and 2 bases, in that order; junction bases with no gene match: 7. Here the CDR3 DNA reads TGTGCCAGCTCACCCCCCCGCGGGGGACCCTACGAGCAGTACTTC. This sequence encodes CASSPPRGGPYEQYF. Combining the CDR3 with reference TRBV18 and TRBJ2-7 gives the whole variable domain NAGVMQNPRHLVRRRGQEARLRCSPMKGHSHVYWYRQLPEEGLKFMVYLQKENIIDESGMPKERFSAEFPKEGPSILRIQQVVRGDSAAYFCASSPPRGGPYEQYFGPGTRLTVT.

With regard to this clone: A read error may account for a junction end that differs from germline. The chain uses TRBV5-1 and TRBJ2-7, with TRBD1 identical over 10 bases. Germline V gene lookup returns CDR1 SGHRS and CDR2 YFSETQ. This CDR3 has 14 amino acids. This CDR3 reads CASTLGQGSYEQYF. For the CDR3, the DNA is TGCGCCAGCACCTTGGGACAGGGGTCCTACGAGCAGTACTTC.

The rearrangement joins TRBV5-1 to TRBJ2-7, with 8 bases matching TRBD1. The V gene's germline CDR1 is SGHRS and CDR2 YFSETQ. The CDR3 sequence is 12 residues long. With V trimmed by 4 bases and J by 3 bases, 0 bases remained unmatched. In DNA, the CDR3 is TGCGCCAGCAGCGGGACAGGCTACGAGCAGTACTTC. It codes for CASSGTGYEQYF. The entire variable domain, with the rest obtained from reference TRBV5-1 and TRBJ2-7, is as follows: KAGVTQTPRYLIKTRGQQVTLSCSPISGHRSVSWYQQTPGQGLQFLFEYFSETQRNKGNFPGRFSGRQFSNSRSEMNVSTLELGDSALYLCASSGTGYEQYFGPGTRLTVT.

This clone was seen more than once but under ten times. The rearrangement links TRBV14 to TRBJ2-1; 7 bases are shared with TRBD1. The CDR3 is 15 residues long. The germline CDR1 and CDR2 sequences are SGHDN and FVKESK. Trimming took 0 bases from V and 7 from J; bases not matched to a gene: 6. CDR3 sequence reads: CASSQEGQGENEQFF. The CDR3 DNA is TGTGCCAGCAGCCAAGAGGGCCAGGGGGAAAATGAGCAGTTCTTC.

This clone has only a few counts. The genes are TRBV29-1 and TRBJ1-2; a possible D gene is TRBD1 (5 bases). The V gene lost 7 bases and the J gene lost 8 bases, with 17 bases spanning the gap. The germline V gene encodes CDR1 SQVTM and CDR2 ANQGSEA. CDR3 length: 12 residues. In nucleotides, the CDR3 is TGCAGCGCTGGCCGACCAGGGATGGGCTACACCTTC. Protein sequence: CSAGRPGMGYTF.

This sequence joins TRBV2 and TRBJ2-7; D is ambiguous. Germline V lookup: CDR1 SNHLY, CDR2 FYNNEI. The V end lost 6 bases, the J end lost 5 bases, and 5 bases lay between the germline ends. The CDR3 is 10 amino acids. CDR3 DNA sequence: TGTGCCAGCAGGGGGAACGAGCAGTACTTC. Residues: CASRGNEQYF.

The chain couples TRBV6-5 to TRBJ1-1; the D gene is possibly TRBD1 (6 bases). The V gene lost 5 bases and the J gene lost 5 bases, with 18 bases spanning the gap. Germline CDR1 MNHEY, CDR2 SVGAGI. This CDR3 has 15 amino acids. CDR3 residues: CASSPFLTGITEAFF. For the CDR3, the DNA is TGTGCCAGCAGTCCCTTCCTGACAGGAATTACTGAAGCTTTCTTT.

Of note for this clone: The sample contains more than one DNA sequence encoding this CDR3. The V call is TRBV18, the J call TRBJ2-7; TRBD1 aligns across 8 bases. CDR3 length: 15 amino acids. J gave up 4 bases and V 6 bases, and 11 bases lay outside the gene matches. Germline CDR1 and CDR2: KGHSH and LQKENI. The CDR3: CASSGGRQGRYEQYF. In DNA form, the CDR3 reads TGTGCCAGCTCGGGGGGTCGACAGGGGCGGTACGAGCAGTACTTC.

This chain connects TRBV5-1 to TRBJ2-1, with D possibly matching TRBD1 (5 bases). V dropped 1 base and J dropped 3 bases, with 11 bases sitting between them. The CDR3 sequence is 15 residues long. CDR1 SGHRS and CDR2 YFSETQ come from the germline V gene. The CDR3 DNA sequence: TGCGCCAGCAGCTTGACCAGGGTAGACTACAATGAGCAGTTCTTC. Its protein product is CASSLTRVDYNEQFF.

The genes are TRBV7-3 and TRBJ2-1, with 9 bases fitting TRBD2. There are 15 residues in the CDR3. Germline assignment: CDR1 SGHTA and CDR2 FQGTGA. The ends lost 5 bases at V and 10 bases at J; junction bases unmatched: 12. Here the CDR3 DNA reads TGTGCCAGCAGCCAATTATCCAGCGGGAGGCGAGAGCAGTTCTTC. It encodes CASSQLSSGRREQFF.

This chain links TRBV10-1 with TRBJ2-3; unclear D gene. V lost 2 bases and J 4 bases, leaving 19 bases between the germline ends. CDR1 is WNHNN and CDR2 is SYGVQD in the germline V gene (reference sequence). This CDR3 contains 17 residues. DNA for the CDR3: TGCGCCAGCAGTGAGACTGTAGGCGGCCGCGGCGCAGATACGCAGTATTTT. Amino acids: CASSETVGGRGADTQYF.

V usage is TRBV6-6 and J usage is TRBJ2-5, with D possibly TRBD1 on 6 matching bases. Between the trimmed V and J ends, which lost 6 bases and 5 bases, there was a span of 22 bases. Germline-derived CDR1 and CDR2 are MNHNY and SVGAGI (reference sequence). The CDR3 has 16 amino acids. CDR3 in amino acids: CASSRGERTVAETQYF. DNA of the CDR3: TGTGCCAGCAGCCGAGGTGAAAGGACAGTCGCGGAGACCCAGTACTTC.